One sample yielded the 13 T cell receptor beta chains listed below, sequenced in a study of regulatory T cells in long-lasting Graves disease. The authors built TCR beta libraries using iRepertoire HTBI primers and Arm-PCR of CDR3 regions. TCRdb re-called the multiplex PCR reads through MiXCR, storing one row per CDR3 protein. The sample carries around 240,000 distinct CDR3 sequences, 15% to 20% recorded once. Time point described: newly diagnosed GD, antithyroid drugs for less than 3 months. Isolated PBMC RNA provided the starting material for the TCR library. The same sample was also used in a study of T cells in Graves' hyperthyroidism and ophthalmopathy.

This specimen was peripheral blood mononuclear cells (PBMCs), taken at new diagnosis, from a patient treated with antithyroid drugs. The source of these receptors is a woman in her 30s with Graves disease.

This clonotype has at least ten counts. CDR3 in DNA: TGTGCCAGCTCACCACCAGTTGACACTGAAGCTTTCTTT. The encoded protein is CASSPPVDTEAFF. This chain joins TRBV18 and TRBJ1-1; D not resolved. From germline, CDR1 is KGHSH and CDR2 LQKENI. The CDR3 is made up of 13 amino acids. Trimming shortened V by 0 bases and J by 3 bases, and 5 bases separated the two germline ends. Together with reference TRBV18 and TRBJ1-1, the CDR3 gives the full variable domain: NAGVMQNPRHLVRRRGQEARLRCSPMKGHSHVYWYRQLPEEGLKFMVYLQKENIIDESGMPKERFSAEFPKEGPSILRIQQVVRGDSAAYFCASSPPVDTEAFFGQGTRLTVV.

The CDR3 loop is CASSQDLSGTTYSGNTIYF. The CDR3, as DNA: TGTGCCAGCAGCCAAGATCTGTCAGGGACGACTTACTCTGGAAACACCATATATTTT. This chain links TRBV14 with TRBJ1-3; D may be TRBD1 (5 bases). The germline gives CDR1 SGHDN, CDR2 FVKESK. The CDR3 spans 19 residues. Trimming pared 0 bases from V and 0 bases from J, leaving 18 bases between.

The chain combines TRBV10-2 with TRBJ2-3; 8 bases map to TRBD2. CDR3 size: 15 residues. Trimming removed 8 bases from V and 2 bases from J; junction bases left unmatched: 9. CDR1 and CDR2 from the germline V gene are WSHSY and SAAADI. CDR3: CASSEDSGNTDTQYF. Written as DNA, the CDR3 is TGCGCCAGCTCCGAAGATAGCGGGAACACAGATACGCAGTATTTT.

This clonotype was picked up many times. This chain connects TRBV7-2 to TRBJ2-1, with 12 bases fitting TRBD2. Trimming removed 6 bases from V and 4 bases from J; junction bases left unmatched: 4. CDR1 is SGHTA and CDR2 is FQGNSA in the germline V gene. There are 15 residues in the CDR3. The CDR3 nucleotides are TGTGCCAGCAGGTCTAGCGGGGGGGGATACAATGAGCAGTTCTTC. Translated, it gives CASRSSGGGYNEQFF.

This clonotype appeared many times. The chain is built from TRBV29-1 and TRBJ1-2, with D possibly TRBD1 on 5 matching bases. Germline V gene sequence: CDR1 SQVTM, CDR2 ANQGSEA. CDR3 size: 12 residues. The V end lost 7 bases, the J end lost 2 bases, and 11 bases lay between the germline ends. The DNA of the CDR3 is TGCAGCGCCCCTCGACAGAACTATGGCTACACCTTC. Translated, it gives CSAPRQNYGYTF.

In its sample, this clonotype was seen many times. The rearrangement uses TRBV12-3 or TRBV12-4 and TRBJ1-2; tentatively, D is TRBD1 (5 bases). The CDR3 contains 11 residues. V lost 4 bases and J lost 10, with 10 bases in between. Here the CDR3 DNA reads TGTGCCAGCAGTTCGGGGACTTCCTACACCTTC. As protein: CASSSGTSYTF.

Ten or more counts support this clonotype. V gene TRBV5-6 combines with J gene TRBJ2-7; a weak D match, TRBD1 (6 bases). Germline V gives CDR1 SGHDT, CDR2 YYEEEE. The CDR3 totals 15 residues. V dropped 0 bases and J dropped 5 bases, with 15 bases sitting between them. The CDR3 here is CASSLVTGTYHEQYF. DNA for the CDR3: TGTGCCAGCAGCTTGGTTACAGGGACATACCACGAGCAGTACTTC.

The chain links TRBV20-1 to TRBJ2-7; 7 nucleotides agree with TRBD1. Trimming at V came to 6 bases and at J to 3 bases, leaving 11 bases not matched to a gene. The CDR3 sequence is 14 residues long. CDR1 is DFQATT, CDR2 SNEGSKA, per germline (reference sequence). CDR3 nucleotide sequence: TGCAGTGCGAGCCCCGGGACAGAGAACTACGAGCAGTACTTC. Encoded protein: CSASPGTENYEQYF.

This clonotype came up many times. The chain employs TRBV5-1 and TRBJ1-1; 7 nucleotides match TRBD1. There are 14 residues in the CDR3. V lost 4 bases and J lost 6; bases outside the gene matches: 9. The germline gives CDR1 SGHRS, CDR2 YFSETQ. The CDR3 here is CASSLAGRGAEAFF. The CDR3 DNA is TGCGCCAGCAGCCTCGCGGGCAGGGGGGCTGAAGCTTTCTTT.

This clonotype was observed many times. The chain uses TRBV2 and TRBJ1-6; the D gene is possibly TRBD1 (6 bases). Trimming took off 8 bases at V and 1 base at J, with 12 bases between the two ends. The germline V gene has CDR1 SNHLY and CDR2 FYNNEI. CDR3 length: 15 residues. DNA of the CDR3: TGTGCCAGCTTAGTCCAGGGGTCCTATAATTCACCCCTCCACTTT. Translating it yields CASLVQGSYNSPLHF. Combining the CDR3 with reference TRBV2 and TRBJ1-6 gives the whole variable domain EPEVTQTPSHQVTQMGQEVILRCVPISNHLYFYWYRQILGQKVEFLVSFYNNEISEKSEIFDDQFSVERPDGSNFTLKIRSTKLEDSAMYFCASLVQGSYNSPLHFGNGTRLTVT.

There are a few counts of this clonotype. As DNA, the CDR3 is TGCGCCAGCAGCGGACAGGGTTCACCTAGTAGTGGCTACACCTTC. It encodes CASSGQGSPSSGYTF. This chain joins TRBV5-1 and TRBJ1-2; 8 bases map to TRBD1. This CDR3 is 15 amino acids long. Per the germline V gene, CDR1 is SGHRS and CDR2 is YFSETQ. V lost 4 bases and J lost 7; bases outside the gene matches: 12.

This clonotype has a handful of counts. A much larger clone lies one base from this, so it may be a read error. J is TRBJ2-5 and V is TRBV20-1; 9 bases match TRBD1. CDR1 is DFQATT, CDR2 SNEGSKA, per germline (reference sequence). The CDR3 runs 14 residues. DNA of the CDR3: TGCAGTGCTACCCCACAGGGGGCGGTTCAGACCCAGTGCTTC. Translation gives CSATPQGAVQTQCF.

A note on this clonotype: A far larger clone lies a single base away; this is likely a read error. This chain uses TRBV4-1 with TRBJ2-7; 13 positions agree with TRBD2. Looked up from germline, CDR1 is MGHRA and CDR2 is YSYEKL. With 8 bases clipped from V and 4 bases from J, the junction kept 5 bases outside the gene matches. The CDR3 is 14 amino acids. Written as DNA, the CDR3 is TGCGCCAGCGGCCCGGGACTAGCGGGGTACGAGCAGTACTTC. Translation: CASGPGLAGYEQYF.